The rows below give T cell receptor beta chains drawn from one sample of a study of T cells in Graves' hyperthyroidism and ophthalmopathy. TCRdb passed the multiplex PCR reads through MiXCR, listing each CDR3 protein once. The data show 600,000 or so distinct CDR3 sequences, around 42% seen once. The sample was peripheral blood or thyroid tissue (not recorded which). Source of these receptors: a woman aged 18 to 35 with Graves' hyperthyroidism. Both conserved end residues are part of each CDR3. D genes are given only for firm matches. A row's size may be missing; if present it is once, few, many or a size class.

v_call,j_call,clone_size,d_call,cdr3_aa,cdr3_nt
TRBV2,TRBJ1-6,few,-,CASSSGENSPLHF,TGTGCCAGCAGTTCTGGGGAAAATTCACCCCTCCACTTT
TRBV6-6,TRBJ1-5,-,-,CASSYGTLVNQPQHF,TGTGCCAGCAGTTACGGGACTCTAGTCAATCAGCCCCAGCATTTT
TRBV20-1,TRBJ2-5,few,TRBD2,CSLSGQGGETQYF,TGCAGTCTCAGTGGGCAGGGAGGGGAGACCCAGTACTTC
TRBV5-1,TRBJ1-4,few,-,CASSVGGFGEKLFF,TGTGCCAGCAGCGTGGGAGGATTCGGGGAAAAACTGTTTTTT
TRBV24-1,TRBJ1-5,-,-,CATSDSRTGPGQPQHF,TGTGCCACCAGTGATTCACGGACCGGCCCCGGACAGCCCCAGCATTTT
TRBV7-2,TRBJ1-2,many,-,CASRTGPAGYTF,TGTGCCAGCAGAACAGGACCGGCTGGCTACACCTTC
TRBV20-1,TRBJ2-7,-,-,CSAPGTGYEQYF,TGCAGTGCCCCGGGTACAGGTTACGAGCAGTACTTC
TRBV30,TRBJ1-5,-,TRBD1,CAWSRGHRGQKPQHF,TGTGCCTGGAGTCGGGGACACAGGGGGCAAAAGCCCCAGCATTTT
TRBV10-3,TRBJ1-5,-,TRBD1,CAISDGGTGGHSNQPQHF,TGTGCCATCAGTGATGGGGGGACAGGGGGCCATAGCAATCAGCCCCAGCATTTT
TRBV29-1,TRBJ2-5,-,-,CSLAGETQYF,TGCAGCTTGGCGGGGGAGACCCAGTACTTC
TRBV4-1,TRBJ2-5,few,-,CASSFQESSRETQYF,TGCGCCAGCAGCTTCCAGGAGAGTTCAAGAGAGACCCAGTACTTC
TRBV25-1,TRBJ1-2,-,-,CASRPSIRFRGYGYTF,TGTGCCAGCAGACCCTCCATCCGATTTCGGGGTTATGGCTACACCTTC
TRBV19,TRBJ1-5,many,-,CASSLYNQPQHF,TGTGCCAGTAGCCTATACAATCAGCCCCAGCATTTT
TRBV2,TRBJ2-5,-,-,CASREGFRQETQYF,TGTGCCAGCAGGGAAGGGTTTAGGCAAGAGACCCAGTACTTC
TRBV24-1,TRBJ1-1,many,TRBD1,CATSDGTGKAFF,TGTGCCACCAGTGATGGGACAGGGAAAGCTTTCTTT
TRBV29-1,TRBJ1-4,many,-,CSVIRRSGEKLFF,TGCAGCGTTATCCGGCGGTCTGGGGAAAAACTGTTTTTT
TRBV20-1,TRBJ1-3,-,TRBD1,CSACGQGENTIYF,TGCAGTGCCTGCGGACAGGGGGAAAACACCATATATTTT
TRBV7-2,TRBJ2-7,many,-,CASSLGGHYEQYF,TGTGCCAGCAGCTTAGGGGGTCACTACGAGCAGTACTTC
TRBV29-1,TRBJ1-4,-,-,CSVEAANEKLFF,TGCAGCGTTGAGGCGGCTAATGAAAAACTGTTTTTT
TRBV9,TRBJ2-2,-,TRBD2,CASSFLTSRNTGELFF,TGTGCCAGCAGCTTTCTGACTAGCAGAAACACCGGGGAGCTGTTTTTT
TRBV7-3,TRBJ2-2,few,-,CASSLMGGNGELFF,TGTGCCAGCAGCTTAATGGGGGGAAACGGGGAGCTGTTTTTT
TRBV7-6,TRBJ2-7,many,-,CASSPGSYEQYF,TGTGCCAGCAGCCCGGGTAGTTACGAGCAGTACTTC
TRBV7-9,TRBJ2-5,many,-,CASSQQGGGTQYF,TGTGCCAGCAGCCAACAGGGTGGTGGGACCCAGTACTTC
TRBV19,TRBJ1-5,-,-,CASSGTGFSNQPQHF,TGTGCCAGTAGTGGTACAGGATTTAGCAATCAGCCCCAGCATTTT
TRBV7-2,TRBJ1-2,-,-,CASSLFSRAIYGYTF,TGTGCCAGCAGCTTGTTTTCCAGGGCGATCTATGGCTACACCTTC
TRBV12-3/TRBV12-4,TRBJ2-7,-,TRBD2,CASSSRLAGALEQYF,TGTGCCAGCAGTTCCCGACTAGCGGGAGCTCTCGAGCAGTACTTC